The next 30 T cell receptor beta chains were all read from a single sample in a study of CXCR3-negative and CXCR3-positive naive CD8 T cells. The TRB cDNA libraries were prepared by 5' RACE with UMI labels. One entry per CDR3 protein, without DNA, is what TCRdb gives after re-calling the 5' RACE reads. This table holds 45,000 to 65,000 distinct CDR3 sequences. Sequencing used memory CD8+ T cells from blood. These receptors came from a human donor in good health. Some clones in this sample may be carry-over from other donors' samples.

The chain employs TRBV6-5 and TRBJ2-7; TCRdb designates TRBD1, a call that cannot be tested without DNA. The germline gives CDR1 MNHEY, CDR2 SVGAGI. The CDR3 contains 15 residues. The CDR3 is CASSEGWEGPDEQYF.

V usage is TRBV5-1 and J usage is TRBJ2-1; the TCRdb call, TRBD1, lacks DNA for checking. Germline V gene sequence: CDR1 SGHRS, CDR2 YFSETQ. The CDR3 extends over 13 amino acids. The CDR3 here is CASSFWGPVGQFF.

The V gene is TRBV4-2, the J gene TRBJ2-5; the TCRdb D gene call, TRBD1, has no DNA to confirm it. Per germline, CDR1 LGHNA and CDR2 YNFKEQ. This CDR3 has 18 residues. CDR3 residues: CASSQESGTGPKWGTQYF.

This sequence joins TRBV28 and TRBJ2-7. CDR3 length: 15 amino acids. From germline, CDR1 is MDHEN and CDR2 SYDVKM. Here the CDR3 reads CASSFEAGGFYEQYF.

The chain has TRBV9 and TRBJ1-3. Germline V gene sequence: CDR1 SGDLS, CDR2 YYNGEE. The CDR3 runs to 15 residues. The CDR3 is CASSPRALSGNTIYF.

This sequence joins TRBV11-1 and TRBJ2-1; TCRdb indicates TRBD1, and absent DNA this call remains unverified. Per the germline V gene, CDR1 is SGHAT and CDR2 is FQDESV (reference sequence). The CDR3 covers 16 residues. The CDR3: CASSAATGSAINEQFF. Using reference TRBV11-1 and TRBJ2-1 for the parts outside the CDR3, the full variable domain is EAEVAQSPRYKITEKSQAVAFWCDPISGHATLYWYRQILGQGPELLVQFQDESVVDDSQLPKDRFSAERLKGVDSTLKIQPAELGDSAMYLCASSAATGSAINEQFFGPGTRLTVL.

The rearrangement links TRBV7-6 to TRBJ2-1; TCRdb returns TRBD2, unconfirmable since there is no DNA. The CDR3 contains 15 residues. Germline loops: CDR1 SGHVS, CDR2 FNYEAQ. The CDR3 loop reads CASSESISGSGEQFF.

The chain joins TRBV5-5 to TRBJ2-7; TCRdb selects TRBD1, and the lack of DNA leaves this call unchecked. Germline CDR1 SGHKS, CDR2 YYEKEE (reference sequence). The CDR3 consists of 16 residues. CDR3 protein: CASSLSQSWGVHEQYF. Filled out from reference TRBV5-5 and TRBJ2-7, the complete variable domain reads DAGVTQSPTHLIKTRGQQVTLRCSPISGHKSVSWYQQVLGQGPQFIFQYYEKEERGRGNFPDRFSARQFPNYSSELNVNALLLGDSALYLCASSLSQSWGVHEQYFGPGTRLTVT.

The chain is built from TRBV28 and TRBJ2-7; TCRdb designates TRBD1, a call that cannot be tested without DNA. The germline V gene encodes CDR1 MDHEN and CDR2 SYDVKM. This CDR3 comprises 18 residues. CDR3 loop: CASSFSLEGRGRGDEQYF.

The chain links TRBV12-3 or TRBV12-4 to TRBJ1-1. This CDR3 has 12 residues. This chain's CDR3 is CASGSGVPEAFF.

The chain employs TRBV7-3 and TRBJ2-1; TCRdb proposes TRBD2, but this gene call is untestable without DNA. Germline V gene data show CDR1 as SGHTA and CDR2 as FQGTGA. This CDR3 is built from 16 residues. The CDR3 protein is CASSLLASGGYNEQFF.

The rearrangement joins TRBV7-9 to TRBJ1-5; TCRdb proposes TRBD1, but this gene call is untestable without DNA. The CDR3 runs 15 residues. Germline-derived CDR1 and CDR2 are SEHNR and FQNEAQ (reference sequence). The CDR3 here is CASSPGQGANQPQHF.

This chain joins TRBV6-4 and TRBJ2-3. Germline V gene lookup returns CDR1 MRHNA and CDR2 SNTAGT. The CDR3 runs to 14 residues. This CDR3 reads CASSERGSTDTQYF.

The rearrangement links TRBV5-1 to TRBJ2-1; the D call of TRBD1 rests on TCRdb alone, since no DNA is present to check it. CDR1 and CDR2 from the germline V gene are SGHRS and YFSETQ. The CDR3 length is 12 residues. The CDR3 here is CASSFQGVEQFF. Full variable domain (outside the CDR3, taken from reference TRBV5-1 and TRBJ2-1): KAGVTQTPRYLIKTRGQQVTLSCSPISGHRSVSWYQQTPGQGLQFLFEYFSETQRNKGNFPGRFSGRQFSNSRSEMNVSTLELGDSALYLCASSFQGVEQFFGPGTRLTVL.

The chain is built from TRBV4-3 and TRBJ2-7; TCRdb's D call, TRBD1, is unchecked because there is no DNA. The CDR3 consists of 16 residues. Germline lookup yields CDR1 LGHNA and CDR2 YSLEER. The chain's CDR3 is CASSPQGQGTPLEQYF.

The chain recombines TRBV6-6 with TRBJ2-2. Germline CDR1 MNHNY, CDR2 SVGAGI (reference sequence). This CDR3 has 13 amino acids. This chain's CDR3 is CASSYLNGGELFF.

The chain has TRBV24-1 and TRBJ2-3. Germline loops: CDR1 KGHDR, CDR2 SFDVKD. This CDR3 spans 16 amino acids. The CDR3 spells CATSDPVQEDTDTQYF.

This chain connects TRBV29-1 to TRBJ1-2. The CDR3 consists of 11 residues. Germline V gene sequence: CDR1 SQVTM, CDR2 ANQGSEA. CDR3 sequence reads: CSVPEAVRYTF.

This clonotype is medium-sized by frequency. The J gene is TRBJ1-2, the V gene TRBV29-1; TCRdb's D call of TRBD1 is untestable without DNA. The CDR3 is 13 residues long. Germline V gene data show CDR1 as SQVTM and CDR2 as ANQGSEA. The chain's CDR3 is CSVYGTGDYGYTF.

CDR3 residues: CASSLGLAGTAWETQYF. J is TRBJ2-5 and V is TRBV28; TCRdb designates TRBD2, a call that cannot be tested without DNA. Germline assignment: CDR1 MDHEN and CDR2 SYDVKM. The CDR3 contains 17 residues.

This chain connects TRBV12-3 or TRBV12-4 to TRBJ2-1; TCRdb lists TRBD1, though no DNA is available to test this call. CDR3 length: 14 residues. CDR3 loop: CASSFGTGAYEQFF.

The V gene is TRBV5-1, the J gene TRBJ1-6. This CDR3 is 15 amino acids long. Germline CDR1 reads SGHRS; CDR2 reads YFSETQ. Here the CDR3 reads CASSLEAPASSPLHF.

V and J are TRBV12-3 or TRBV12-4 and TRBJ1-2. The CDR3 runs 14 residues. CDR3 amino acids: CASSAFRTDYGYTF.

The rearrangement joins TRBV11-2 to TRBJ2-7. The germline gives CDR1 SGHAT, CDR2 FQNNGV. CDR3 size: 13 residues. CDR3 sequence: CASSESQIYEQYF.

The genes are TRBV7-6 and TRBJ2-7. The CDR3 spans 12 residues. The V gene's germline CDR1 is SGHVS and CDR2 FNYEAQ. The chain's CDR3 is CASSLGLNEQYF. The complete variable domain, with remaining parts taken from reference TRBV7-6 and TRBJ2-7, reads GAGVSQSPRYKVTKRGQDVALRCDPISGHVSLYWYRQALGQGPEFLTYFNYEAQQDKSGLPNDRFSAERPEGSISTLTIQRTEQRDSAMYRCASSLGLNEQYFGPGTRLTVT.

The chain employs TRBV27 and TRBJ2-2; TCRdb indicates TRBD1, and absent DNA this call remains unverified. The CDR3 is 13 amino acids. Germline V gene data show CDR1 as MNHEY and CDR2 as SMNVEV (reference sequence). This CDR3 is CASTDREAGELFF.

CDR3: CASSYGTGAGELFF. The rearrangement links TRBV6-2 or TRBV6-3 to TRBJ2-2; TCRdb proposes TRBD1, but this gene call is untestable without DNA. CDR3 length: 14 residues. Per germline, CDR1 MNHEY and CDR2 SVGEGT.

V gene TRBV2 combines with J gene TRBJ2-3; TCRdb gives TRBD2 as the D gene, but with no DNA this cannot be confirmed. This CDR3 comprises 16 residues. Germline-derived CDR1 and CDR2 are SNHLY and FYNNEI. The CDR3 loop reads CASSEEAAGEEDTQYF.

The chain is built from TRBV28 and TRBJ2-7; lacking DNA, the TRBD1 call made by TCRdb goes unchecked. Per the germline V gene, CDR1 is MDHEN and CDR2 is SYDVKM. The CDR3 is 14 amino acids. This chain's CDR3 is CASSFPGQKNEQYF.

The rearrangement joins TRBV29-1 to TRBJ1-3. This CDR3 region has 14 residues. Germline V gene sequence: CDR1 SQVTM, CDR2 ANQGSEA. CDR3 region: CSVAGRNSGNTIYF.